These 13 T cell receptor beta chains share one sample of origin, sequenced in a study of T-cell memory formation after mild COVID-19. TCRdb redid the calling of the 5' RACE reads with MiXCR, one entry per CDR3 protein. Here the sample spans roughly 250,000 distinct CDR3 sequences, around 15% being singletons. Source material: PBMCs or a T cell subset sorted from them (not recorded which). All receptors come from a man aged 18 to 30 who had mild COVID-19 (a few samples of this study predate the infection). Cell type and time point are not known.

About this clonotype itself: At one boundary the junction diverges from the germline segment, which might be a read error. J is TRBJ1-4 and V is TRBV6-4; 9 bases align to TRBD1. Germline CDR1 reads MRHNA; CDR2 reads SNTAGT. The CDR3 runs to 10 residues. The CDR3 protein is CASGSGTGYF. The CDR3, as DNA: TGTGCCAGCGGATCCGGGACAGGGTATTTT.

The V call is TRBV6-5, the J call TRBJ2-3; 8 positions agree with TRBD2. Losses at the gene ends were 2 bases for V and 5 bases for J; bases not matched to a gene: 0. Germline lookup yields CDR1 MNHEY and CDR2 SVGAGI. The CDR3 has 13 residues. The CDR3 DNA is TGTGCCAGCAGTTACCGGGGGGGAGATACGCAGTATTTT. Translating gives CASSYRGGDTQYF.

The CDR3 DNA sequence: TGCGCCAGCAGCGCAGCAGAGGGGGCCCTCCACTTT. It is translated as CASSAAEGALHF. The rearrangement links TRBV5-1 to TRBJ1-6, with D possibly matching TRBD1 (6 bases). The V gene lost 4 bases and the J gene lost 14 bases, with 13 bases spanning the gap. CDR1 is SGHRS, CDR2 YFSETQ, per germline. There are 12 residues in the CDR3.

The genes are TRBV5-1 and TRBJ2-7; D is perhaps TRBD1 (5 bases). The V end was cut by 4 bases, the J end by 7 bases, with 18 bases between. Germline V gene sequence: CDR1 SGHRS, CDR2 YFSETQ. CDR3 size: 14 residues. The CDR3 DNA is TGCGCCAGCAGCCCCACCCTCACAGGTGGGGAGCAGTACTTC. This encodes CASSPTLTGGEQYF. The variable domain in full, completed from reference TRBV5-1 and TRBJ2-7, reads KAGVTQTPRYLIKTRGQQVTLSCSPISGHRSVSWYQQTPGQGLQFLFEYFSETQRNKGNFPGRFSGRQFSNSRSEMNVSTLELGDSALYLCASSPTLTGGEQYFGPGTRLTVT.

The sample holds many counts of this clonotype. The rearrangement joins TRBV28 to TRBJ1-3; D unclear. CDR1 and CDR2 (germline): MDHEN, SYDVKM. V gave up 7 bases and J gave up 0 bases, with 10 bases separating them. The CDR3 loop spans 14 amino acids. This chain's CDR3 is CASTRPHSGNTIYF. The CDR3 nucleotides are TGTGCCAGCACCAGACCTCACTCTGGAAACACCATATATTTT. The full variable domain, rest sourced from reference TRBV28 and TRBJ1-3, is DVKVTQSSRYLVKRTGEKVFLECVQDMDHENMFWYRQDPGLGLRLIYFSYDVKMKEKGDIPEGYSVSREKKERFSLILESASTNQTSMYLCASTRPHSGNTIYFGEGSWLTVV.

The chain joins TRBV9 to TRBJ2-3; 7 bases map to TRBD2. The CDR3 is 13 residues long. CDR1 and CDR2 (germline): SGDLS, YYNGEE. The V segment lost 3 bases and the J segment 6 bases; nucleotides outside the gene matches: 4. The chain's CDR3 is CASSGTGGDTQYF. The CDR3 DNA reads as TGTGCCAGCAGCGGGACCGGGGGGGATACGCAGTATTTT.

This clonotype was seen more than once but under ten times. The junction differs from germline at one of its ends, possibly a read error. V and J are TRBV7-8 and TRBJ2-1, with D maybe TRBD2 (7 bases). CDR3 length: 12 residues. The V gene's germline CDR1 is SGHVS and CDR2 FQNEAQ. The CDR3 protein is CASSLSRGRNVF. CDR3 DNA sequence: TGTGCCAGCAGCTTATCGCGGGGGCGGAACGTCTTC.

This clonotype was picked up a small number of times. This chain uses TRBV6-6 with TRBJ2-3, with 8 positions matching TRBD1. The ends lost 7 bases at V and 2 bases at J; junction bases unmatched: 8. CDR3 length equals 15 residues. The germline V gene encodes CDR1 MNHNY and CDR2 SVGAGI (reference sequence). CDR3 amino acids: CASTTGQVITDTQYF. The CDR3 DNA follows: TGTGCCAGCACCACGGGACAGGTCATCACAGATACGCAGTATTTT.

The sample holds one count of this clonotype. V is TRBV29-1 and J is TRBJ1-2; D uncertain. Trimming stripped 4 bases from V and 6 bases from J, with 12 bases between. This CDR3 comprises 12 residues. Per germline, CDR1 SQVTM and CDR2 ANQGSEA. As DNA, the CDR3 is TGCAGCGTTGGTGGCGGGGTCGATGGCTACACCTTC. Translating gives CSVGGGVDGYTF.

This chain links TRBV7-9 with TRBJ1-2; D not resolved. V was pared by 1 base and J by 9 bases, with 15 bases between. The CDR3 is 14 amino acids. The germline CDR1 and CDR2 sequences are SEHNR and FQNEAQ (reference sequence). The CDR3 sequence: CASSLEFGPRSYTF. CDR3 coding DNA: TGTGCCAGCAGCTTAGAATTCGGACCTCGGAGCTACACCTTC.

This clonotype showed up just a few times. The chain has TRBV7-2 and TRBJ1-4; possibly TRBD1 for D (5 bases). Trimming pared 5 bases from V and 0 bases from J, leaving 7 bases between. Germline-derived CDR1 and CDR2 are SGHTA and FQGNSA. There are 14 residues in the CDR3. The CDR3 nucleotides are TGTGCCAGCAGCCGGGGGGCAACTAATGAAAAACTGTTTTTT. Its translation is CASSRGATNEKLFF. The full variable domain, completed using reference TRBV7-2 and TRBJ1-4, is GAGVSQSPSNKVTEKGKDVELRCDPISGHTALYWYRQSLGQGLEFLIYFQGNSAPDKSGLPSDRFSAERTGGSVSTLTIQRTQQEDSAVYLCASSRGATNEKLFFGSGTQLSVL.

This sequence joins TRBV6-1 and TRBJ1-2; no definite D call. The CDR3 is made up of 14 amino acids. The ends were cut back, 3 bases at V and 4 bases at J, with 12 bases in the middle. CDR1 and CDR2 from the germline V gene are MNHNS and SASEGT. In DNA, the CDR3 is TGTGCCAGCAGTGAGGGCGCTCGCTTCTATGGCTACACCTTC. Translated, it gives CASSEGARFYGYTF.

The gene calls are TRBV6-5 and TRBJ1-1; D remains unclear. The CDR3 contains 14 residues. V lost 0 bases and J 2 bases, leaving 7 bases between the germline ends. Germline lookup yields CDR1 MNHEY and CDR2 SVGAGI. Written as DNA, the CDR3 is TGTGCCAGCAGTTACTCGTACAGTAACACTGAAGCTTTCTTT. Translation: CASSYSYSNTEAFF.